This passage covers 4 T cell receptor beta chains from one sample sequenced in a study of cytomegalovirus exposure and HLA in healthy donors. The PCR ran on 60 Vbeta and 13 Jbeta primers. The assay was immunoSEQ multiplex PCR, and TCRdb's table has in-frame clones only and misses some. There are 110,000 or so clones in the sample; roughly 69% occur only once, and 5.4% lies in the top ten. Sequencing input: PBMCs. These receptors came from a woman between 70 and 85 years old in good health and CMV-seropositive.

This clone was seen once. The chain couples TRBV7-9 to TRBJ2-3; 7 bases are a match to TRBD2. The CDR3 contains 15 residues. The V and J ends lost 3 bases and 5 bases, in that order; junction bases with no gene match: 8. CDR1 SEHNR and CDR2 FQNEAQ come from the germline V gene (reference sequence). The CDR3 DNA is TGTGCCAGCAGCTTGGGGAGCGGGGTTGGAGATACGCAGTATTTT. Its protein is CASSLGSGVGDTQYF.

The chain is built from TRBV5-1 and TRBJ2-7; 8 bases map to TRBD1. J lost 0 bases, V lost 6 bases, and 8 bases had no gene match. In germline, CDR1 is SGHRS, CDR2 YFSETQ. The CDR3 extends over 15 amino acids. CDR3 bases: TGCGCCAGCACGCCCGGGACAGGTGTCTCCTACGAGCAGTACTTC. Translated: CASTPGTGVSYEQYF.

This clone has more than one count but fewer than ten. The rearrangement joins TRBV9 to TRBJ1-6, with 10 bases identical to TRBD1. The CDR3 is 16 residues long. Germline CDR1 reads SGDLS; CDR2 reads YYNGEE. J gave up 9 bases and V 4 bases, and 10 bases lay outside the gene matches. CDR3 coding DNA: TGTGCCAGCAGCCCAAAACCCGGGACAGGGGTTTCACCCCTCCACTTT. This sequence encodes CASSPKPGTGVSPLHF. Full variable domain (remainder filled in from reference TRBV9 and TRBJ1-6): DSGVTQTPKHLITATGQRVTLRCSPRSGDLSVYWYQQSLDQGLQFLIQYYNGEERAKGNILERFSAQQFPDLHSELNLSSLELGDSALYFCASSPKPGTGVSPLHFGNGTRLTVT.

In DNA form, the CDR3 reads TGTGCCAGCAGTTCGAGACTAGCGGGCAATGAGCAGTTCTTC. Amino acid sequence: CASSSRLAGNEQFF. The rearrangement links TRBV27 to TRBJ2-1; 10 bases agree with TRBD2. Germline values: CDR1 MNHEY, CDR2 SMNVEV (reference sequence). V shed 4 bases, J shed 6 bases, and the junction held 3 bases outside the gene matches. The CDR3 contains 14 residues.